The TCR beta chain described here comes from a study of T-cell reconstitution after alpha-beta-depleted transplantation in children. V lost 0 bases and J 2 bases, leaving 10 bases between the germline ends. The CDR3 length is 15 residues. Germline CDR1 is SGHRS and CDR2 is YFSETQ. Preparation of the TCRbeta library involved a method that used unique molecular identifiers. One entry per CDR3 protein, called by TCRdb with MiXCR from the PCR reads. This repertoire shows about 230,000 distinct CDR3 sequences, approximately 9% found once; its top ten account for over 5.5%. This specimen was PBMCs from the stem cell graft donor, taken from the stem cell graft. This TCR came from a human donor who donated a stem cell graft to a child with acute lymphoblastic leukemia. The chain recombines TRBV5-1 with TRBJ2-3; no clear D gene. The CDR3 sequence: CASSLAQRITDTQYF. CDR3 coding DNA: TGCGCCAGCAGCTTGGCTCAGAGAATCACAGATACGCAGTATTTT.